This note documents a single T cell receptor beta chain sequence. This sample was included in a study of blood T cell repertoires in COVID-19. Study-level background: Samples representing acute and convalescent COVID-19 were sourced from the United States, Italy and Spain.

V was clipped by 7 bases and J by 9 bases; unmatched bases: 14. This CDR3 has 14 amino acids. Germline V lookup: CDR1 GTSNPN, CDR2 SVGIG (reference sequence). Using immunoSEQ multiplex PCR, the repertoire was profiled, and TCRdb retains in-frame clones only, with some absent. The table shows about 380,000 clones, with more than 70% occurring only once. Cohort allocation depended upon clinical history that participants reported. Symptom resolution, clearance, or two negative PCRs marked the recovered donors of Cohort 3. The chain carries TRBV30 and TRBJ2-7; 11 bases fit TRBD1. The receptor was derived from a man aged 25-40 years who had recovered from COVID-19. The sample comprised PBMCs or T cells enriched from blood (not recorded which). This CDR3 is CASREDRGLRGQYF. CDR3 bases: TGTGCCTCCCGAGAGGACAGGGGGCTTCGGGGGCAGTACTTC.